A single sample is the source of the 28 T cell receptor beta chains below, sequenced in a study of T cell repertoires in cytomegalovirus infection. TCRdb recomputed calls from the reads with MiXCR, one row per CDR3 protein. The sample contains 300,000 to 450,000 distinct CDR3 sequences, about a sixth of which appear only once. Specimen: PBMCs. The receptors shown here come from a human donor in good health (CMV status not recorded). Some clones in this sample may be carry-over from other donors' samples.

This clonotype showed up many times. The rearrangement links TRBV12-3 or TRBV12-4 to TRBJ1-1, with D unclear. The V end lost 7 bases, the J end lost 1 base, and 13 bases lay between the germline ends. This CDR3 is built from 14 residues. CDR3 sequence: CASTTPTGNTEAFF. CDR3 DNA sequence: TGTGCCAGCACCACCCCGACGGGGAACACTGAAGCTTTCTTT.

The V and J genes are TRBV19 and TRBJ1-5, with D tentatively TRBD1 (6 bases). The CDR3 contains 13 residues. Germline V gene data show CDR1 as LNHDA and CDR2 as SQIVND (reference sequence). Trimming took off 5 bases at V and 5 bases at J, with 10 bases between the two ends. CDR3 residues: CASSGHRDQPQHF. For the CDR3, the DNA is TGTGCCAGTAGTGGACACAGGGATCAGCCCCAGCATTTT.

This chain links TRBV24-1 with TRBJ2-2, with D unresolved. Between the trimmed V and J ends, which lost 2 bases and 6 bases, there was a span of 12 bases. The V gene's germline CDR1 is KGHDR and CDR2 SFDVKD. This CDR3 contains 15 residues. This chain's CDR3 is CATSDWRKAPGELFF. In DNA, the CDR3 is TGTGCCACCAGTGATTGGCGTAAGGCCCCCGGGGAGCTGTTTTTT.

V and J are TRBV6-6 and TRBJ2-3, with 7 bases aligning to TRBD2. This CDR3 comprises 14 residues. From germline, CDR1 is MNHNY and CDR2 SVGAGI (reference sequence). V dropped 5 bases and J dropped 2; count of bases not matched to a gene: 4. As DNA, the CDR3 is TGTGCCAGCAGTGGCGGGGGTCACACAGATACGCAGTATTTT. Amino acids: CASSGGGHTDTQYF.

At least ten counts were recorded for this clonotype. This chain joins TRBV7-2 and TRBJ2-5, with TRBD1 matching over 8 bases. The germline V gene encodes CDR1 SGHTA and CDR2 FQGNSA. CDR3 size: 12 residues. V shed 10 bases, J shed 5 bases, and the junction held 6 bases outside the gene matches. The CDR3 loop is CAIGQGRETQYF. CDR3 nucleotides: TGTGCCATCGGACAGGGACGTGAGACCCAGTACTTC.

The gene calls are TRBV11-2 and TRBJ2-1; 7 bases align to TRBD2. J was trimmed by 4 bases and V by 3 bases; bases with no gene match: 3. The CDR3 consists of 14 residues. The germline CDR1 and CDR2 sequences are SGHAT and FQNNGV. Here the CDR3 DNA reads TGTGCCAGCAGCTTCCTAGCGGCGTACAATGAGCAGTTCTTC. This translates into CASSFLAAYNEQFF.

This clonotype was detected many times. The chain combines TRBV6-1 with TRBJ2-5; D might be TRBD1 or TRBD2, each matching 5 bases. Trimming left V 7 bases short and J 9 bases short, with 21 bases between. The CDR3 extends over 14 amino acids. The germline V gene has CDR1 MNHNS and CDR2 SASEGT. The CDR3 reads CASISGLNSPAQYF. CDR3 sequence (DNA): TGTGCCAGCATTTCGGGGCTGAACTCACCAGCCCAGTACTTC.

This clonotype has at least ten counts. The rearrangement links TRBV11-2 to TRBJ2-7; D gene uncertain. The germline gives CDR1 SGHAT, CDR2 FQNNGV. The CDR3 contains 13 residues. The V gene lost 0 bases and the J gene lost 6 bases, with 9 bases spanning the gap. The CDR3, as DNA: TGTGCCAGCAGCTTAGATCGTTCTTCCGAGCAGTACTTC. It codes for CASSLDRSSEQYF.

In this sample, this clonotype turned up many times. This chain joins TRBV6-1 and TRBJ2-6, with 11 nucleotides matching TRBD2. Unmatched junction bases numbered 5, after V lost 7 bases and J lost 0 bases. This CDR3 contains 17 residues. CDR1 and CDR2 from the germline V gene are MNHNS and SASEGT. The CDR3 reads CASTIAGGNSGANVLTF. In DNA, the CDR3 is TGTGCCAGCACTATAGCGGGGGGGAACTCTGGGGCCAACGTCCTGACTTTC.

Many counts were recorded for this clonotype. This chain links TRBV2 with TRBJ1-1; D may be TRBD1 (6 bases). The V end was cut by 6 bases, the J end by 8 bases, with 19 bases between. Germline CDR1 and CDR2: SNHLY and FYNNEI. The CDR3 spans 14 residues. CDR3 coding DNA: TGTGCCAGCAGACCGACCAGGGGAACGACCGAAGCTTTCTTT. It is translated as CASRPTRGTTEAFF.

The V call is TRBV4-2, the J call TRBJ2-1; possibly TRBD2 for D (5 bases). The germline gives CDR1 LGHNA, CDR2 YNFKEQ. Trimming left V 0 bases short and J 4 bases short, with 10 bases between. The CDR3 has 15 amino acids. CDR3 region: CASSQELAPYNEQFF. CDR3 DNA sequence: TGTGCCAGCAGCCAAGAGCTAGCCCCTTACAATGAGCAGTTCTTC.

This clonotype was detected many times. This chain links TRBV7-2 with TRBJ2-3; possibly TRBD1 or TRBD2 for D (7 bases each). Germline V gene lookup returns CDR1 SGHTA and CDR2 FQGNSA. The CDR3 runs to 15 residues. Trimming pared 7 bases from V and 4 bases from J, leaving 18 bases between. The CDR3 loop is CASTRGGGDSDTQYF. CDR3 in DNA: TGTGCCAGCACCAGGGGGGGCGGAGACTCAGATACGCAGTATTTT.

This clonotype showed up many times. The chain couples TRBV7-2 to TRBJ2-3; D remains unclear. The CDR3 consists of 14 residues. Germline V gene lookup returns CDR1 SGHTA and CDR2 FQGNSA. The V gene lost 1 base and the J gene lost 4 bases, with 9 bases spanning the gap. Written as DNA, the CDR3 is TGTGCCAGCAGCTTAGGGGTAGCATCAGATACGCAGTATTTT. It is translated as CASSLGVASDTQYF.

The gene calls are TRBV5-1 and TRBJ1-1, with a tentative D call TRBD1 (6 bases). V was pared by 4 bases and J by 8 bases, with 12 bases between. The CDR3 runs 12 residues. Looked up from germline, CDR1 is SGHRS and CDR2 is YFSETQ. The CDR3 DNA reads TGCGCCAGCAGCCCGACAGGCCCCGAAGCTTTCTTT. Its translation: CASSPTGPEAFF.

This clonotype showed up many times. The chain employs TRBV7-2 and TRBJ1-4; D is uncertain. V shed 7 bases and J shed 6 bases, with 15 bases lying between them. Germline-derived CDR1 and CDR2 are SGHTA and FQGNSA. The length of the CDR3 is 14 residues. The CDR3, as DNA: TGTGCCAGCACCGAAAATCCTTGGGATGAAAAACTGTTTTTT. It specifies CASTENPWDEKLFF. The full variable domain, in which reference TRBV7-2 and TRBJ1-4 provide the parts outside the CDR3, is GAGVSQSPSNKVTEKGKDVELRCDPISGHTALYWYRQSLGQGLEFLIYFQGNSAPDKSGLPSDRFSAERTGGSVSTLTIQRTQQEDSAVYLCASTENPWDEKLFFGSGTQLSVL.

In this sample, this clonotype turned up many times. The gene calls are TRBV7-2 and TRBJ1-2; D not certain. Germline V gene lookup returns CDR1 SGHTA and CDR2 FQGNSA. The CDR3 has 12 residues. V shed 7 bases and J shed 5 bases, with 11 bases lying between them. The CDR3 DNA reads TGTGCCAGCACCCTTACGTCATATGGCTACACCTTC. This encodes CASTLTSYGYTF. Full variable domain (remainder filled in from reference TRBV7-2 and TRBJ1-2): GAGVSQSPSNKVTEKGKDVELRCDPISGHTALYWYRQSLGQGLEFLIYFQGNSAPDKSGLPSDRFSAERTGGSVSTLTIQRTQQEDSAVYLCASTLTSYGYTFGSGTRLTVV.

DNA of the CDR3: TGTGCCAGCAGTTTAAGGCGACAGGGCGCCAATCCCGAAGCTTTCTTT. The encoded protein is CASSLRRQGANPEAFF. The chain recombines TRBV12-3 or TRBV12-4 with TRBJ1-1; 7 bases are shared with TRBD1. Trimming removed 2 bases from V and 8 bases from J; junction bases left unmatched: 14. CDR3 length equals 16 residues.

The chain uses TRBV29-1 and TRBJ2-7; 9 bases agree with TRBD2. The CDR3 loop spans 11 amino acids. The junction had 2 bases not matched to a gene; V was cut back by 4 bases and J by 7 bases. CDR1 is SQVTM, CDR2 ANQGSEA, per germline. CDR3 in DNA: TGCAGCGTTGCAAGCGGGGGGGAGCAGTACTTC. Translated: CSVASGGEQYF.

About this clonotype itself: A much larger clone is a single base away; this may be a read error. The V gene is TRBV20-1, the J gene TRBJ2-3; 7 bases agree with TRBD1. The CDR3 extends over 14 amino acids. The germline gives CDR1 DFQATT, CDR2 SNEGSKA (reference sequence). Germline trimming cut 5 bases from V and 4 bases from J; bases unmatched to any gene: 9. CDR3 in amino acids: CSAGQDRVADTQYF. The CDR3 coding sequence is TGCAGTGCTGGGCAAGACAGGGTCGCAGATACGCAGTATTTT.

In regard to this clonotype: Possible read error: a much larger clone is one base away. The gene calls are TRBV12-3 or TRBV12-4 and TRBJ1-2, with 10 bases lining up with TRBD1. This CDR3 spans 13 amino acids. V lost 4 bases and J lost 7; bases outside the gene matches: 3. DNA for the CDR3: TGTGCCAGCAGTTGGGGACAGGGGATTGGCTACACCTTC. Translated, it gives CASSWGQGIGYTF.

Many counts were recorded for this clonotype. This chain links TRBV7-2 with TRBJ2-3; D not certain. The length of the CDR3 is 15 residues. The V end was cut by 0 bases, the J end by 0 bases, with 7 bases between. The V gene's germline CDR1 is SGHTA and CDR2 FQGNSA. Written as DNA, the CDR3 is TGTGCCAGCAGCTTAGCGCGAGATAGCACAGATACGCAGTATTTT. Amino acid sequence: CASSLARDSTDTQYF.

This chain links TRBV19 with TRBJ2-2; 9 bases map to TRBD1. Germline-derived CDR1 and CDR2 are LNHDA and SQIVND (reference sequence). With 10 bases clipped from V and 6 bases from J, the junction kept 3 bases outside the gene matches. This CDR3 comprises 12 residues. The CDR3: CATRQGAGELFF. The CDR3 region has the DNA TGTGCCACCCGACAGGGGGCCGGGGAGCTGTTTTTT. Supplemented by reference TRBV19 and TRBJ2-2, the full variable domain reads DGGITQSPKYLFRKEGQNVTLSCEQNLNHDAMYWYRQDPGQGLRLIYYSQIVNDFQKGDIAEGYSVSREKKESFPLTVTSAQKNPTAFYLCATRQGAGELFFGEGSRLTVL.

V is TRBV27 and J is TRBJ1-5, with D perhaps TRBD1 (5 bases). This CDR3 is 18 amino acids long. Trimming pared 0 bases from V and 0 bases from J, leaving 15 bases between. CDR1 and CDR2 (germline): MNHEY, SMNVEV (reference sequence). The CDR3 DNA reads TGTGCCAGCAGTTTATCGGGCAGGGAATGGGGTAGCAATCAGCCCCAGCATTTT. Protein: CASSLSGREWGSNQPQHF.

This clonotype appeared a few times. This rearrangement joins TRBV29-1 to TRBJ2-7; D unresolved. The CDR3 spans 15 residues. Trimming cost V 4 bases and J 1 base, with 17 bases left between them. The V gene's germline CDR1 is SQVTM and CDR2 ANQGSEA. In nucleotides, the CDR3 is TGCAGCGTTGTTGGTGTGGAGACAACTTCCTACGAGCAGTACTTC. This encodes CSVVGVETTSYEQYF.

The table lists this clonotype with many counts. This sequence joins TRBV4-1 and TRBJ1-2; D not resolved. V was pared by 0 bases and J by 3 bases, with 11 bases between. The CDR3 has 15 residues. CDR1 is MGHRA, CDR2 YSYEKL, per germline. The CDR3 DNA is TGCGCCAGCAGCCAAGAGGACCGAAGCTACTATGGCTACACCTTC. It encodes CASSQEDRSYYGYTF.

This clonotype was counted ten times or more. The rearrangement links TRBV11-1 to TRBJ2-3; D is uncertain. Trimming left V 3 bases short and J 3 bases short, with 13 bases between. Looked up from germline, CDR1 is SGHAT and CDR2 is FQDESV (reference sequence). The CDR3 has 15 residues. CDR3: CASSFSPVGTDTQYF. DNA for the CDR3: TGTGCCAGCAGCTTCTCTCCGGTTGGAACAGATACGCAGTATTTT.

This chain joins TRBV3-1 and TRBJ2-3, with D maybe TRBD2 (5 bases). Per the germline V gene, CDR1 is LGHDT and CDR2 is YNNKEL (reference sequence). Trimming pared 7 bases from V and 1 base from J, leaving 12 bases between. The CDR3 length is 14 residues. This CDR3 reads CASTLKRGTDTQYF. The CDR3, as DNA: TGTGCCAGCACCCTGAAGAGGGGCACAGATACGCAGTATTTT.

The rearrangement links TRBV20-1 to TRBJ1-2; 8 bases are a match to TRBD1. Trimming removed 5 bases from V and 4 bases from J; junction bases left unmatched: 18. CDR1 and CDR2 from the germline V gene are DFQATT and SNEGSKA (reference sequence). This CDR3 has 17 residues. The CDR3 nucleotides are TGCAGTGCTGACGTCCGGGACAGGAGCCCCCCCTTCTATGGCTACACCTTC. It encodes CSADVRDRSPPFYGYTF.